Here is one T cell receptor beta chain with its context. Only a few counts were recorded for this clonotype. This clone's antigen is unknown. One base away there is no much larger clone; base qualities are not given. Amplification of TCR beta CDR3 regions was carried out from RNA transcripts. For the first round of RT-PCR on the TCR CDR3, the HTBI primer set was used together with the Qiagen OneStep RT-PCR kit. Libraries were constructed in a second round of multiplex PCR, after which size selection and purification were carried out. The libraries were sequenced on an Illumina HiSeq2000 using paired-end 100 bp reads. The study's own analysis went as follows. SOAPnuke was used to process the raw data, with reads discarded if the reads contained adapters or uncalled bases, had a mean Phred below 15, or lacked an exact constant-primer or identifier match. COPE v1.2.5 was used to merge high-quality paired reads, and clonotypes were defined as unique nucleotide sequences. MiTCR v1.1 was used to align clonotypes to the IMGT TRBV, TRBD and TRBJ reference segments. Analysis was restricted to V-J combinations with a frequency above 0.0001, which covered about 99% of repertoires. The TCS score was defined as the ratio of F50 (clonal expansion) to E x V (chaos), calculated using BLOSUM62-based TCRdist between CDR3 peptides within each V-J. Welch's t-statistics and random forest reduced 500 to 650 V-J features to 10 to 15, which were used in a naive Bayes classifier (R e1071). The public reads were reanalyzed by TCRdb: fastp trimming at Q25, MiXCR alignment, in-frame beta chains only. Rows matching on CDR3 protein sequence are summarized as one entry with the most common DNA and genes. These V and J calls derive from TCRdb rather than the authors' analysis. In this sample the table shows under 350,000 distinct CDR3 sequences, roughly a fifth of which occur a single time. Over 40% of the sample goes to the ten largest clones.

The data were obtained in a study of T cells in Graves' hyperthyroidism and ophthalmopathy (dated 2019 in TCRdb). Turning to the overall study: Peripheral blood was sampled at the time of initial diagnosis, prior to any treatment. The paper describes TCR Vbeta CDR3 sequencing of fewer than 150 peripheral blood samples, made up of roughly 40 ophthalmopathy patients, around 78 hyperthyroidism patients and about 17 progressor patients. TCR V-J signatures able to tell the groups apart were searched for in a discovery cohort of some 97 patients, of whom roughly 42 had Graves' ophthalmopathy and 55 to 60 had stable Graves' hyperthyroidism. The roughly 100 discovery patients were randomly divided into training and test sets at a 7:3 ratio. The study also compared thyroid tissue and blood T-cell repertoires from about six Graves' hyperthyroidism patients. Prospective prediction of ophthalmopathy was tested in an independent validation cohort of fewer than 20 hyperthyroidism patients and some 17 patients who later progressed to ophthalmopathy. After blood sampling, hyperthyroidism patients were treated with methimazole at a starting dose of 30 mg daily, and ophthalmopathy patients were treated with high-dose intravenous methylprednisolone. What the work shows at the level of the full study, not this receptor alone: In validation, the model predicted progression to ophthalmopathy with roughly 70% sensitivity and about 72% specificity, a median of about six months before onset. Blood samples also contained most of the expanded thyroid clonotypes (frequency above 0.001), which suggests that blood repertoires may reflect thyroid immune responses. A model built on a 13 V-J signature distinguished ophthalmopathy from stable hyperthyroidism, reaching 85% to 90% sensitivity and approximately 81% specificity in cross-validation and 80%/75% in testing. Sample size was not statistically predetermined, and blinding of investigators to group allocation was not performed.

Taken from cysteine to phenylalanine, the CDR3 has 14 residues. Just the 42-base CDR3 DNA is kept, in frame starting at base 1. Sequences MDHEN (CDR1) and SYDVKM (CDR2) are obtained from the germline V gene. From V the trimming removes 6 bases and from J it removes 4 bases, while the gene matches leave 6 bases of the junction unaccounted for. A patient counted as having stable Graves' hyperthyroidism if no progression to ophthalmopathy occurred over 18 months of follow-up. The hyperthyroidism patients were between 18 and 65 years old and newly diagnosed, with a disease duration of less than 2 months. Exclusion was applied to patients with uncontrolled infections, other autoimmune diseases, pregnancy or lactation. Diagnoses relied on clinical symptoms, serum thyroxine and TRAb, thyroid ultrasound and orbital computed tomography. PBMCs were separated from 7.5 to 10 ml of fresh peripheral blood using Ficoll-Paque density gradient centrifugation. Total RNA was extracted using Trizol reagent, and RNA quality was assessed on an Agilent 2100 Bioanalyzer.

The source material was blood. This sequence was found in a woman aged 50 to 60 with Graves' hyperthyroidism. In this chain, TRBV28 is recombined with TRBJ2-7; TRBD1 matches 10 bases in the middle. The bases read TGTGCCAGCAGGTCCGGGACAGGGGTGTACGAGCAGTACTTC. Translated, this gives CASRSGTGVYEQYF. Reference TRBV28 and TRBJ2-7 proteins supply the regions before and after the CDR3; the full variable domain is: DVKVTQSSRYLVKRTGEKVFLECVQDMDHENMFWYRQDPGLGLRLIYFSYDVKMKEKGDIPEGYSVSREKKERFSLILESASTNQTSMYLCASRSGTGVYEQYFGPGTRLTVT.